This T cell receptor beta chain was sequenced in a study of T cell responses to AZD1222 COVID-19 vaccine. Findings of the study overall: Unmutated variant regions are reportedly the target of nearly half of TCRs that are spike-specific. Seropositive status at baseline applied to only 6 or 7 AZD1222 recipients. Samples come after the peak T cell response, not at day 14. The donor cohort was predominantly white British with a female majority, and clonal diversity may have been underestimated.

Produced via immunoSEQ multiplex PCR; TCRdb's table is partial and in-frame only. Here the sample spans fewer than 200,000 clones, approximately 94% being singletons. With regard to this clone: Its antigen is still unknown.

The CDR3 is made up of 14 amino acids. The germline gives CDR1 SGHAT, CDR2 FQNNGV. Trimming shortened V by 3 bases and J by 0 bases, and 7 bases separated the two germline ends. The chain uses TRBV11-2 and TRBJ2-3, with no clear D. Here the sequenced sample was peripheral blood, taken 28 days after the second AZD1222 dose. This TCR came from an adult who received the AZD1222 COVID-19 vaccine. CDR3 protein: CASSFGLSTDTQYF. The CDR3 DNA reads as TGTGCCAGCAGCTTCGGGCTTAGCACAGATACGCAGTATTTT.